These 10 T cell receptor beta chains were sequenced from one sample in a study of shared clonotypes between healthy human individuals. TCRdb keeps only in-frame clones here, not all; method: immunoSEQ multiplex PCR. The data show approximately 2.4 million clones, approximately 96% seen once. What was sequenced was naive CD4+ T cells sorted from blood. Subset: CD45RA+ positively selected. These TCRs come from a man between 18 and 29 years old in good health.

The chain has TRBV11-2 and TRBJ2-5; D perhaps matches TRBD1 (6 bases). This CDR3 spans 17 amino acids. Germline V gives CDR1 SGHAT, CDR2 FQNNGV. V lost 2 bases, J lost 4 bases, and 20 bases lay in between. CDR3 protein: CASSLRPPTTGVETQYF. The CDR3 DNA reads as TGTGCCAGCAGCTTAAGGCCCCCCACGACAGGAGTAGAGACCCAGTACTTC.

V usage is TRBV5-1 and J usage is TRBJ2-3; 8 bases match TRBD1. CDR1 is SGHRS, CDR2 YFSETQ, per germline. Trimming took 2 bases from V and 14 from J; bases not matched to a gene: 16. There are 15 residues in the CDR3. In DNA form, the CDR3 reads TGCGCCAGCAGCTTATCCGGACAGGGCCTTTCAGCGGGGTATTTT. Its protein is CASSLSGQGLSAGYF.

This chain uses TRBV5-6 with TRBJ2-7; D is undetermined. V was pared by 0 bases and J by 3 bases, with 10 bases between. Germline CDR1 SGHDT, CDR2 YYEEEE. CDR3 length: 14 residues. The CDR3 nucleotides are TGTGCCAGCAGCTTGGTCTATAGGGACTACGAGCAGTACTTC. The encoded protein is CASSLVYRDYEQYF.

Concerning this clone itself: One end of the junction does not line up with germline, which may come from a read error. The chain is built from TRBV7-3 and TRBJ1-2, with TRBD1 identical over 8 bases. The germline gives CDR1 SGHTA, CDR2 FQGTGA. The CDR3 sequence is 15 residues long. In DNA form, the CDR3 reads TGTGCCAGCAGCTTACGGGGGACAGGTCCCGATGGTTACACCTTC. Protein: CASSLRGTGPDGYTF.

The chain carries TRBV5-1 and TRBJ1-6, with D hard to call. Trimming took off 0 bases at V and 0 bases at J, with 10 bases between the two ends. There are 17 residues in the CDR3. CDR1 is SGHRS and CDR2 is YFSETQ in the germline V gene. CDR3 sequence reads: CASSLESARSYNSPLHF. Here the CDR3 DNA reads TGCGCCAGCAGCTTGGAGTCGGCCCGCTCCTATAATTCACCCCTCCACTTT.

The chain uses TRBV7-9 and TRBJ2-5; the D call may be TRBD1 or TRBD2 (5 bases each). The CDR3 totals 15 residues. CDR1 is SEHNR, CDR2 FQNEAQ, per germline (reference sequence). V lost 8 bases to trimming and J lost 0 bases, with 16 bases between them. CDR3 sequence reads: CASSLRGPYQETQYF. CDR3 coding DNA: TGTGCCAGCTCTCTTAGGGGACCCTACCAAGAGACCCAGTACTTC.

With regard to this clone: Different DNA sequences within this sample yield the same CDR3. The chain combines TRBV18 with TRBJ2-5, with D unresolved. Trimming removed 0 bases at V and 3 bases at J, with 8 bases between. This CDR3 comprises 14 residues. CDR1 KGHSH and CDR2 LQKENI come from the germline V gene. The CDR3 bases are TGTGCCAGCTCACCACCGGCAGGCGAAGAGACCCAGTACTTC. It yields the protein CASSPPAGEETQYF.

The V and J genes are TRBV5-5 and TRBJ1-6; no clear D. Germline V gene lookup returns CDR1 SGHKS and CDR2 YYEKEE (reference sequence). The V end lost 1 base, the J end lost 8 bases, and 10 bases lay between the germline ends. This CDR3 is 14 amino acids long. CDR3 region: CASSLSLGDSPLHF. CDR3 sequence (DNA): TGTGCCAGCAGCTTGAGTCTTGGTGATTCACCCCTCCACTTT.

The chain is built from TRBV27 and TRBJ2-7; D remains unclear. The CDR3 is 17 amino acids. Trimming took 2 bases from V and 5 from J, leaving 22 bases between them. Germline-derived CDR1 and CDR2 are MNHEY and SMNVEV (reference sequence). CDR3 DNA: TGTGCCAGCAGTTTAGTTGGTGGTGTGTTGAGAGGCGACGAGCAGTACTTC. Residues: CASSLVGGVLRGDEQYF.

The rearrangement links TRBV18 to TRBJ2-7; tentatively, D is TRBD1 (5 bases). V lost 3 bases and J lost 0, with 24 bases in between. The CDR3 length is 19 residues. Germline assignment: CDR1 KGHSH and CDR2 LQKENI. The CDR3 reads CASSPTPPTGYRSSYEQYF. The CDR3 coding sequence is TGTGCCAGCTCACCTACGCCCCCTACAGGCTACCGTAGCTCCTACGAGCAGTACTTC.